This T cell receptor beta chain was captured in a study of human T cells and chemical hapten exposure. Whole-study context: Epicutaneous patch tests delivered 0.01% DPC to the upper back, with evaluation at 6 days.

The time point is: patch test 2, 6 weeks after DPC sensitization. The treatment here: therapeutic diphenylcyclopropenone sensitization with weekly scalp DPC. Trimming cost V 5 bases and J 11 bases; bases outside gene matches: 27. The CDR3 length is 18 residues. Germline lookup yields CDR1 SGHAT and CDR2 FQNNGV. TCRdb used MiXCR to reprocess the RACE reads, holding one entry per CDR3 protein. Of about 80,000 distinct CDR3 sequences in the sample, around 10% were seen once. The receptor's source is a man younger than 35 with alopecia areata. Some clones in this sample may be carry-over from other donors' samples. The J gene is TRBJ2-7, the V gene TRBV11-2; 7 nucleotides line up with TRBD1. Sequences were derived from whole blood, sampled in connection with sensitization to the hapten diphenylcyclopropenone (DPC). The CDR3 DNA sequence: TGTGCCAGCAGCCCCCGAGAGAGAGACAGGGCAGGGAGCAGCAGCAAGTACTTC. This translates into CASSPRERDRAGSSSKYF.